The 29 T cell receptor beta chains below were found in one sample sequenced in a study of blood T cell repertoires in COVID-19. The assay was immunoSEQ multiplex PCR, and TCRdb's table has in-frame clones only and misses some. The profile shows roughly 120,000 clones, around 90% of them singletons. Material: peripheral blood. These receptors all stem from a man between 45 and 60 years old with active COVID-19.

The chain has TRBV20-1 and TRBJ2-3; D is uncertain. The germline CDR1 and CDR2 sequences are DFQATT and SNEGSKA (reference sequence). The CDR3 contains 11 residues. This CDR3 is CSASLLDTQYF. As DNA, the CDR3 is TGCAGCGCCTCCCTACTGGATACGCAGTATTTT.

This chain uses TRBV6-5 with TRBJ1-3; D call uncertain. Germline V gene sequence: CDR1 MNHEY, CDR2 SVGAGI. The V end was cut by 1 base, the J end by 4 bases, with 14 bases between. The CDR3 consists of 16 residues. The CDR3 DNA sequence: TGTGCCAGCAGTTACTTCCCCCTTTCACACGGAAACACCATATATTTT. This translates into CASSYFPLSHGNTIYF.

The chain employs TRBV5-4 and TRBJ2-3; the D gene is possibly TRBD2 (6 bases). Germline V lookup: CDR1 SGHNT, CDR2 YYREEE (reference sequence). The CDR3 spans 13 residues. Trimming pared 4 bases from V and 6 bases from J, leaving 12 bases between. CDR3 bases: TGTGCCAGCAGCGGGGGAGGAACTGATACGCAGTATTTT. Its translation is CASSGGGTDTQYF.

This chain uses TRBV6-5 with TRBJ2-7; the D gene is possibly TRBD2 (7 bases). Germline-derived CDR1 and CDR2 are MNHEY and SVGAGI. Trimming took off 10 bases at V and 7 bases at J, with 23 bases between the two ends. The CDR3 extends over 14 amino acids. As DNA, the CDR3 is TGTGCCATCCTAAGAGGGGGGGCTGGCGAGGAGCAGTACGTC. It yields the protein CAILRGGAGEEQYV.

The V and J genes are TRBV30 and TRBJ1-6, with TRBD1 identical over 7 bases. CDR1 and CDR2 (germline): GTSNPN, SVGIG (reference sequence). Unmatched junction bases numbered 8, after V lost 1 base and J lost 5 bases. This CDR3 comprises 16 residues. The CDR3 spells CAWSGLPGTDNSPLHF. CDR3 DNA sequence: TGTGCCTGGAGTGGCCTTCCCGGGACAGATAATTCACCCCTCCACTTT.

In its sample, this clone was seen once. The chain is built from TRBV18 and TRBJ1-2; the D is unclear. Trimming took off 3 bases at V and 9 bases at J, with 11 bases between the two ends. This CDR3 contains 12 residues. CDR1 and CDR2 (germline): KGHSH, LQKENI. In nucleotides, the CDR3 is TGTGCCAGCTCACCGCAGGTCGATAGCTACACCTTC. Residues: CASSPQVDSYTF. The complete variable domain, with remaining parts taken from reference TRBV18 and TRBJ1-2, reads NAGVMQNPRHLVRRRGQEARLRCSPMKGHSHVYWYRQLPEEGLKFMVYLQKENIIDESGMPKERFSAEFPKEGPSILRIQQVVRGDSAAYFCASSPQVDSYTFGSGTRLTVV.

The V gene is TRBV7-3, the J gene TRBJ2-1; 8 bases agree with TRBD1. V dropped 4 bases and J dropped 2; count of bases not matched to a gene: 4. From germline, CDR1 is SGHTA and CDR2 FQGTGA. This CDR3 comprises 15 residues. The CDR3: CASSSDRGTYNEQFF. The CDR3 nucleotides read TGTGCCAGCAGCTCCGACAGGGGCACCTACAATGAGCAGTTCTTC.

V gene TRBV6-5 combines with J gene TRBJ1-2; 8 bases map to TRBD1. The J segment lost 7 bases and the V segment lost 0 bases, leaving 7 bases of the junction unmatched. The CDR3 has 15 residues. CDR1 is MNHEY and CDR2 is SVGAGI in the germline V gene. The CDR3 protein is CASSYSSTGEVGYTF. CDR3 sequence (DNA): TGTGCCAGCAGTTACTCGTCGACAGGGGAGGTTGGCTACACCTTC.

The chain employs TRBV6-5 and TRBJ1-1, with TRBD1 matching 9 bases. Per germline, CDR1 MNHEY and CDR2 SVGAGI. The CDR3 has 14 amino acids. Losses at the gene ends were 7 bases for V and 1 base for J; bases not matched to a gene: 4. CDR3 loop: CASNKGQGNTEAFF. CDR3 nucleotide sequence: TGTGCCAGCAATAAGGGACAGGGGAACACTGAAGCTTTCTTT.

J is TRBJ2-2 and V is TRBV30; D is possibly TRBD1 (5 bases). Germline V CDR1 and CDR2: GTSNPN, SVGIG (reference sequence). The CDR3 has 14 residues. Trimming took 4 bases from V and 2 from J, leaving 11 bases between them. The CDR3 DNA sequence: TGTGCCTGGATTCGGCAGGGAAACACCGGGGAGCTGTTTTTT. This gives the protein CAWIRQGNTGELFF.

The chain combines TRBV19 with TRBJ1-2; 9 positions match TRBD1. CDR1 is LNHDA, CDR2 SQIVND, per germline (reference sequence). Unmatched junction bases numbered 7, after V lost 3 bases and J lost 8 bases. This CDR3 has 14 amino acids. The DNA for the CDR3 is TGTGCCAGTAGTATGGGGGACAGGGTGTACGGCTACACCTTC. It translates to CASSMGDRVYGYTF.

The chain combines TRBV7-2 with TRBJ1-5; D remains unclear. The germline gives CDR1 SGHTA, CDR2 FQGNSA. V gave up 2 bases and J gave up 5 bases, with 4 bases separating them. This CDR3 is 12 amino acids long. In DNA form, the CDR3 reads TGTGCCAGCAGCTTACTATATCAGCCCCAGCATTTT. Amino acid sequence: CASSLLYQPQHF.

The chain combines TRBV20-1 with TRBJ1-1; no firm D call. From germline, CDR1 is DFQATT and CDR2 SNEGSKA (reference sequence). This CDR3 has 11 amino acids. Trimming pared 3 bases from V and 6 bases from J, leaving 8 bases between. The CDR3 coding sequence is TGCAGTGCTAGTGATGGAGCTGAAGCTTTCTTT. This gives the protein CSASDGAEAFF.

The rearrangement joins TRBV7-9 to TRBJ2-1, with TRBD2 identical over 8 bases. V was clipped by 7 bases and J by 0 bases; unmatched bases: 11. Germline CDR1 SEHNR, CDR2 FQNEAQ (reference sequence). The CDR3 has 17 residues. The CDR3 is CASTQSGTRFSYNEQFF. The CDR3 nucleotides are TGTGCCAGCACCCAGTCCGGGACTAGGTTCTCCTACAATGAGCAGTTCTTC.

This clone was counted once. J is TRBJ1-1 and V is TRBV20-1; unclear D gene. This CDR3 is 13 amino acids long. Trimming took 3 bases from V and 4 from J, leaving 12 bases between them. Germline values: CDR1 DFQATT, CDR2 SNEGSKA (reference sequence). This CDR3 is CSASRRRGTEAFF. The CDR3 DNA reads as TGCAGTGCTAGTCGACGGCGGGGCACTGAAGCTTTCTTT.

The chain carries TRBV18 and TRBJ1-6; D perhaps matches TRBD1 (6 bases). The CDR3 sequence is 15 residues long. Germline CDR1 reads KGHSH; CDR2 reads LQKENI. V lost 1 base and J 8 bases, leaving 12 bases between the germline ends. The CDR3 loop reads CASSPRAGDDSPLHF. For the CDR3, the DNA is TGTGCCAGCTCACCACGGGCAGGGGATGATTCACCCCTCCACTTT.

CDR3 protein: CASSSARGETQYF. DNA for the CDR3: TGTGCCAGCAGTTCCGCTAGAGGAGAGACCCAGTACTTC. The chain employs TRBV3-1 (or the pseudogene TRBV3-2) and TRBJ2-5; D remains ambiguous. V was shortened by 6 bases and J by 4 bases, with 12 bases between the two germline ends. The germline CDR1 and CDR2 sequences are LGHDT and YNNKEL (reference sequence). CDR3 length equals 13 residues.

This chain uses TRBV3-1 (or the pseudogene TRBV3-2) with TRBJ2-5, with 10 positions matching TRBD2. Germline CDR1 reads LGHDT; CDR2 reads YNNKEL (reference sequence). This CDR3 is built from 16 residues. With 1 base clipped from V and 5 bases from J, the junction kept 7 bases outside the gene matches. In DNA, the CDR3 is TGTGCCAGCAGCCAAGCGGTTAGCGGGGGGTCCGAGACCCAGTACTTC. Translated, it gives CASSQAVSGGSETQYF.

CDR3 sequence reads: CASSSLTGATDTQYF. Here the CDR3 DNA reads TGTGCCAGCAGCTCGCTGACAGGGGCCACAGATACGCAGTATTTT. The chain is built from TRBV7-9 and TRBJ2-3, with 8 bases that match TRBD1. Trimming at V came to 4 bases and at J to 2 bases, leaving 5 bases not matched to a gene. There are 15 residues in the CDR3. CDR1 SEHNR and CDR2 FQNEAQ come from the germline V gene (reference sequence).

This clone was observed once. Written as DNA, the CDR3 is TGTGCCAGCAGCTACACGGGACAGGGGGCGATGAATGAGCAGTTCTTC. It translates to CASSYTGQGAMNEQFF. The chain employs TRBV5-4 and TRBJ2-1, with 12 bases aligning to TRBD1. The germline V gene has CDR1 SGHNT and CDR2 YYREEE (reference sequence). Trimming removed 3 bases from V and 7 bases from J; junction bases left unmatched: 8. The CDR3 consists of 16 residues.

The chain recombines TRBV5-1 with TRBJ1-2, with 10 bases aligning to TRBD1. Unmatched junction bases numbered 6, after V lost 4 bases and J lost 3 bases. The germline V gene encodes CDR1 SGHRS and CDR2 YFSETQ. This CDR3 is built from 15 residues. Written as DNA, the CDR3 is TGCGCCAGCAGCCCGGATGGGACAGGGGACTATGGCTACACCTTC. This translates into CASSPDGTGDYGYTF.

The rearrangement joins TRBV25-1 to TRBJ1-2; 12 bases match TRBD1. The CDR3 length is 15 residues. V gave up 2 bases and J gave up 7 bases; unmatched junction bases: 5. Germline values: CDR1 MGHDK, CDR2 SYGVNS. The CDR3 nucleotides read TGTGCCAGCAGTGAAGCCGGGACAGGGGGCGTTGGCTACACCTTC. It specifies CASSEAGTGGVGYTF.

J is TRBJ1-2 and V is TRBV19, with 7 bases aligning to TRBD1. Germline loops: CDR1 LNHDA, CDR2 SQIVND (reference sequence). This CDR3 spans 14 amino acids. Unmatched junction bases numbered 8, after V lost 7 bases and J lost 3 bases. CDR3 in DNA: TGTGCCAGTACATCAACCGGGACAGACTATGGCTACACCTTC. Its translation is CASTSTGTDYGYTF.

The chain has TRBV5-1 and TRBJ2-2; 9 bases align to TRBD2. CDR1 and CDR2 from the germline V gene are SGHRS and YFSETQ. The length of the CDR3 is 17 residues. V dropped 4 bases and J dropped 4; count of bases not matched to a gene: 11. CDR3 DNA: TGCGCCAGCAGCCCTTATCTGGCGGGAGGGCGCACCGGGGAGCTGTTTTTT. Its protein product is CASSPYLAGGRTGELFF.

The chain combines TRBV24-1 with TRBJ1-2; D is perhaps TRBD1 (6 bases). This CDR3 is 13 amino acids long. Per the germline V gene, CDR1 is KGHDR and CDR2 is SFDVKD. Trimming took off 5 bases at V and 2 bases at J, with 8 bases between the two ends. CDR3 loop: CATSAGANYGYTF. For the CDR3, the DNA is TGTGCCACCAGTGCAGGGGCGAACTATGGCTACACCTTC.

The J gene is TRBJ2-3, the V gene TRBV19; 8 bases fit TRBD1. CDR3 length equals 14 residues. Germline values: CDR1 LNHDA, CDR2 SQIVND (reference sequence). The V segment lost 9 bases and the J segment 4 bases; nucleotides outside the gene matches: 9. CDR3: CASQARGQSDTQYF. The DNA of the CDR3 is TGTGCCAGCCAAGCCAGGGGGCAATCAGATACGCAGTATTTT.

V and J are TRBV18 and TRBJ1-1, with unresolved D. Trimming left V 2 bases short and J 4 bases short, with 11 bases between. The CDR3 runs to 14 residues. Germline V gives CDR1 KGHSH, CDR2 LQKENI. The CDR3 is CASSPLPEGTEAFF. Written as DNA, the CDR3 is TGTGCCAGCTCACCATTACCGGAGGGCACTGAAGCTTTCTTT.

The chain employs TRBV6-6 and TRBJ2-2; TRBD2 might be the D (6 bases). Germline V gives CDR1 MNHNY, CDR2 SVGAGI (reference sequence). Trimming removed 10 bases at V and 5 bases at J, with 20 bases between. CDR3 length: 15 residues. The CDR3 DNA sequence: TGTGCCACCCATGCAGACCGGGGGATTACCGGGGAGCTGTTTTTT. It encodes CATHADRGITGELFF.

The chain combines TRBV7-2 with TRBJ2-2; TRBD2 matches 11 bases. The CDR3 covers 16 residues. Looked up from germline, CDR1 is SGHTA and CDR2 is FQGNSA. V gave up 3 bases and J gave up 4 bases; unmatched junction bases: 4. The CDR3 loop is CASSFRGTSGTGELFF. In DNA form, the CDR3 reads TGTGCCAGCAGCTTCCGAGGGACTAGCGGCACCGGGGAGCTGTTTTTT. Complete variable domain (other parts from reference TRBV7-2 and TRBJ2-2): GAGVSQSPSNKVTEKGKDVELRCDPISGHTALYWYRQSLGQGLEFLIYFQGNSAPDKSGLPSDRFSAERTGGSVSTLTIQRTQQEDSAVYLCASSFRGTSGTGELFFGEGSRLTVL.